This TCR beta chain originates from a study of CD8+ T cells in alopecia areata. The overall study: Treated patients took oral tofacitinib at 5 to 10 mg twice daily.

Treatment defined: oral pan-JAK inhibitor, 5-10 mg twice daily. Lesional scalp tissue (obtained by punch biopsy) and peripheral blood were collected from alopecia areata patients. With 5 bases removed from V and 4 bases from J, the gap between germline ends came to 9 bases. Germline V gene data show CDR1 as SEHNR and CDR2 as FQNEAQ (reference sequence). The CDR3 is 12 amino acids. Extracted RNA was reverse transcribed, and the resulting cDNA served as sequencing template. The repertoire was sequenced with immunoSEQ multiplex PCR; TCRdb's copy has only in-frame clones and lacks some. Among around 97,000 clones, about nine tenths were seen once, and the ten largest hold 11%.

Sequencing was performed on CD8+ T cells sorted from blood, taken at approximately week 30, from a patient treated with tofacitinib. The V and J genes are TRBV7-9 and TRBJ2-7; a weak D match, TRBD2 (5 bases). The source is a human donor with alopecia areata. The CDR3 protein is CASSPAGYEQYF. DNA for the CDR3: TGTGCCAGCAGCCCGGCGGGTTACGAGCAGTACTTC.